Following are 28 T cell receptor beta chains from one sample sequenced in a study of blood T cell repertoires in COVID-19. The protocol was immunoSEQ multiplex PCR, while the TCRdb copy is restricted to in-frame clones and leaves out a portion. Among under 300,000 clones listed, 75% to 90% were seen once. Material: peripheral blood. These receptor sequences come from a woman aged 70 to 79 with COVID-19, enrolled during active disease.

The chain employs TRBV2 and TRBJ2-2, with TRBD1 matching 7 bases. The CDR3 spans 14 residues. Germline V gene lookup returns CDR1 SNHLY and CDR2 FYNNEI. V lost 6 bases to trimming and J lost 3 bases; unmatched junction nucleotides: 4. The CDR3: CASRDRVDTGELFF. CDR3 DNA: TGTGCCAGCAGAGACAGGGTAGACACCGGGGAGCTGTTTTTT.

The chain combines TRBV9 with TRBJ2-3, with 9 positions matching TRBD2. Trimming removed 4 bases from V and 5 bases from J; junction bases left unmatched: 14. Germline V gene data show CDR1 as SGDLS and CDR2 as YYNGEE. The CDR3 extends over 17 amino acids. The CDR3 spells CASSLSVGGGALDTQYF. In nucleotides, the CDR3 is TGTGCCAGCAGCCTTTCCGTTGGCGGGGGGGCCCTAGATACGCAGTATTTT.

The chain carries TRBV12-3 or TRBV12-4 and TRBJ1-4; unclear D gene. The CDR3 is 12 amino acids. Trimming removed 6 bases from V and 3 bases from J, with 5 bases in between. The CDR3 protein is CASRAPNEKLFF. The CDR3 bases are TGTGCCAGCAGAGCTCCTAATGAAAAACTGTTTTTT.

V gene TRBV30 combines with J gene TRBJ2-3; tentatively, D is TRBD1 (6 bases). Deletions cut 3 bases from V and 6 bases from J, with 16 bases between. Germline CDR1 GTSNPN, CDR2 SVGIG (reference sequence). This CDR3 spans 14 amino acids. The chain's CDR3 is CAWSPFTGWDTQYF. DNA for the CDR3: TGTGCCTGGAGCCCCTTCACAGGGTGGGATACGCAGTATTTT.

The chain links TRBV11-2 to TRBJ2-4; 7 nucleotides align to TRBD2. The CDR3 runs to 16 residues. The V gene's germline CDR1 is SGHAT and CDR2 FQNNGV. The trim removed 7 bases at V and 0 bases at J, leaving 9 bases unmatched. The CDR3: CASTVGRGLAKNIQYF. CDR3 bases: TGTGCCAGCACCGTTGGGAGGGGTCTAGCCAAAAACATTCAGTACTTC.

The J gene is TRBJ1-2, the V gene TRBV30; D uncertain. This CDR3 has 10 amino acids. Deletions cut 4 bases from V and 8 bases from J, with 8 bases between. Germline CDR1 reads GTSNPN; CDR2 reads SVGIG (reference sequence). The CDR3 region has the DNA TGTGCCTGGAAAGCGGTCGGCTACACCTTC. Protein sequence: CAWKAVGYTF.

CDR3 coding DNA: TGTGCCAGCTCACAGACTAGCGGGGGGGCCTGGAACACCGGGGAGCTGTTTTTT. It specifies CASSQTSGGAWNTGELFF. This chain connects TRBV18 to TRBJ2-2; 14 nucleotides line up with TRBD2. The germline V gene encodes CDR1 KGHSH and CDR2 LQKENI. The V gene end was trimmed by 4 bases and the J gene end by 1 base; junction bases not matched to a gene: 5. The CDR3 consists of 18 residues.

Points on this clone: The sample has other DNA sequences that encode this CDR3 too. The gene calls are TRBV9 and TRBJ2-3; TRBD2 might be the D (6 bases). CDR1 is SGDLS and CDR2 is YYNGEE in the germline V gene. With 0 bases removed from V and 1 base from J, the gap between germline ends came to 9 bases. This CDR3 contains 15 residues. The DNA of the CDR3 is TGTGCCAGCAGCGTAGAGGGCGGGGGCACAGATACGCAGTATTTT. Translated, it gives CASSVEGGGTDTQYF.

As for this clone: The sample contains more than one DNA sequence encoding this CDR3. The J gene is TRBJ2-7, the V gene TRBV18; D is uncertain. V shed 3 bases and J shed 0 bases, with 6 bases lying between them. Germline assignment: CDR1 KGHSH and CDR2 LQKENI. The CDR3 sequence is 13 residues long. The CDR3 spells CASSPPVSYEQYF. The CDR3 DNA sequence: TGTGCCAGCTCACCCCCCGTCTCCTACGAGCAGTACTTC.

The gene calls are TRBV9 and TRBJ1-2, with 8 positions matching TRBD1. The length of the CDR3 is 14 residues. CDR1 is SGDLS, CDR2 YYNGEE, per germline. Germline trimming cut 4 bases from V and 4 bases from J; bases unmatched to any gene: 6. In DNA, the CDR3 is TGTGCCAGCAGCCCTACAGGGGGACCCTATGGCTACACCTTC. As protein: CASSPTGGPYGYTF.

The chain recombines TRBV5-1 with TRBJ2-3; TRBD2 aligns across 9 bases. The CDR3 length is 15 residues. In germline, CDR1 is SGHRS, CDR2 YFSETQ. The ends lost 4 bases at V and 6 bases at J; junction bases unmatched: 9. The CDR3 sequence is CASSRSGGRGDTQYF. The CDR3 DNA reads TGCGCCAGCAGCCGTAGCGGGGGCCGAGGGGATACGCAGTATTTT.

The chain couples TRBV2 to TRBJ2-1; the D gene is possibly TRBD2 (6 bases). The germline V gene encodes CDR1 SNHLY and CDR2 FYNNEI. This CDR3 has 15 amino acids. V dropped 5 bases and J dropped 0 bases, with 11 bases sitting between them. The CDR3 sequence: CASSSGGVSYNEQFF. The CDR3 DNA sequence: TGTGCCAGCAGTTCCGGCGGGGTCTCCTACAATGAGCAGTTCTTC. Drawing the rest from reference TRBV2 and TRBJ2-1, the complete variable domain is EPEVTQTPSHQVTQMGQEVILRCVPISNHLYFYWYRQILGQKVEFLVSFYNNEISEKSEIFDDQFSVERPDGSNFTLKIRSTKLEDSAMYFCASSSGGVSYNEQFFGPGTRLTVL.

The CDR3 DNA reads as TGTGCCAGCACGAAGGGGGCACTTGAAGCTTTCTTT. Protein sequence: CASTKGALEAFF. V usage is TRBV5-6 and J usage is TRBJ1-1; 7 nucleotides match TRBD1. Unmatched junction bases numbered 6, after V lost 6 bases and J lost 7 bases. Looked up from germline, CDR1 is SGHDT and CDR2 is YYEEEE. The CDR3 runs 12 residues.

This chain uses TRBV5-1 with TRBJ2-1, with D possibly being TRBD1 (6 bases). The germline gives CDR1 SGHRS, CDR2 YFSETQ. This CDR3 has 16 residues. V lost 4 bases, J lost 0 bases, and 14 bases lay in between. The CDR3 DNA reads as TGCGCCAGCAGCACCGGGACATTTAGCTCCTACAATGAGCAGTTCTTC. Its protein is CASSTGTFSSYNEQFF.

The genes are TRBV7-2 and TRBJ2-1, with D perhaps TRBD2 (5 bases). CDR1 and CDR2 (germline): SGHTA, FQGNSA. The ends were cut back, 1 base at V and 7 bases at J, with 20 bases in the middle. There are 17 residues in the CDR3. The CDR3 DNA follows: TGTGCCAGCAGCTTAGTGGTGGCGGGCTCCATAGGGAATGAGCAGTTCTTC. Protein: CASSLVVAGSIGNEQFF.

This chain uses TRBV11-2 with TRBJ2-5, with D perhaps matching TRBD1 (5 bases). The CDR3 is 13 residues long. V lost 5 bases to trimming and J lost 1 base, with 8 bases between them. Per germline, CDR1 SGHAT and CDR2 FQNNGV. The CDR3 DNA reads TGTGCCAGCAGCACGACAGCCCAAGAGACCCAGTACTTC. This sequence encodes CASSTTAQETQYF.

This clone turned up a few times. V and J are TRBV11-2 and TRBJ1-1; TRBD1 might be the D (5 bases). Germline V gene sequence: CDR1 SGHAT, CDR2 FQNNGV. V was pared by 4 bases and J by 5 bases, with 11 bases between. The CDR3 consists of 13 residues. As DNA, the CDR3 is TGTGCCAGCAGCTCGGGGGGGGTGACTGAAGCTTTCTTT. It codes for CASSSGGVTEAFF.

The chain couples TRBV6-5 to TRBJ2-1; 7 positions agree with TRBD1. Per germline, CDR1 MNHEY and CDR2 SVGAGI. The CDR3 loop spans 15 amino acids. V dropped 7 bases and J dropped 8; count of bases not matched to a gene: 14. The CDR3 DNA reads TGTGCCAGCACCCTCTACGCGACAGGGAGTTATGAGCAGTTCTTC. It encodes CASTLYATGSYEQFF.

The CDR3 nucleotides are TGTGCCTGGCAGAGGGACAGGAAAGAGACCCAGTACTTC. This translates into CAWQRDRKETQYF. This sequence joins TRBV30 and TRBJ2-5; 8 bases are shared with TRBD1. V was clipped by 5 bases and J by 3 bases; unmatched bases: 5. Germline CDR1 is GTSNPN and CDR2 is SVGIG (reference sequence). The CDR3 covers 13 residues.

This chain connects TRBV7-2 to TRBJ2-7; 12 bases fit TRBD2. Germline V CDR1 and CDR2: SGHTA, FQGNSA. Losses at the gene ends were 5 bases for V and 3 bases for J; bases not matched to a gene: 5. This CDR3 has 15 residues. The CDR3 bases are TGTGCCAGCAGCCCGAGACTAGCGGGGGACTACGAGCAGTACTTC. It specifies CASSPRLAGDYEQYF.

This chain joins TRBV7-3 and TRBJ2-3, with a weak D call TRBD1 (5 bases). Trimming stripped 5 bases from V and 4 bases from J, with 16 bases between. The germline gives CDR1 SGHTA, CDR2 FQGTGA. CDR3 size: 15 residues. CDR3 residues: CASSEGARASDTQYF. The CDR3 nucleotides read TGTGCCAGCAGCGAAGGGGCTAGGGCCTCAGATACGCAGTATTTT.

V is TRBV20-1 and J is TRBJ2-7; no clear D gene. CDR3 size: 14 residues. Germline V gene sequence: CDR1 DFQATT, CDR2 SNEGSKA (reference sequence). Deletions cut 3 bases from V and 2 bases from J, with 14 bases between. The CDR3 DNA sequence: TGCAGTGCTAGTCCCCCAGTGCCCACCTACGAGCAGTACTTC. Translation: CSASPPVPTYEQYF.

The chain couples TRBV6-1 to TRBJ1-2; D is undetermined. Germline V gene data show CDR1 as MNHNS and CDR2 as SASEGT. This CDR3 has 12 residues. V was cut by 2 bases and J by 8 bases, with 9 bases left in between. The CDR3 DNA reads as TGTGCCAGCAGTGAAAATTTAAGCGGCTACACCTTC. This encodes CASSENLSGYTF.

The chain recombines TRBV20-1 with TRBJ2-2; no firm D call. Germline CDR1 and CDR2: DFQATT and SNEGSKA (reference sequence). V was pared by 3 bases and J by 5 bases, with 7 bases between. The CDR3 has 12 amino acids. CDR3 in amino acids: CSASSETGELFF. The DNA of the CDR3 is TGCAGTGCTAGTTCAGAAACCGGGGAGCTGTTTTTT.

The chain combines TRBV10-2 with TRBJ1-4; possible D gene TRBD1, 5 bases. Trimming removed 6 bases at V and 3 bases at J, with 14 bases between. Germline V gene lookup returns CDR1 WSHSY and CDR2 SAAADI. The CDR3 is made up of 15 amino acids. The DNA for the CDR3 is TGCGCCAGCAGACAGATCAGGGCGGCTAATGAAAAACTGTTTTTT. Amino acid sequence: CASRQIRAANEKLFF.

The chain has TRBV6-5 and TRBJ1-6; tentative D call: TRBD1 (5 bases). Germline V gene sequence: CDR1 MNHEY, CDR2 SVGAGI. Trimming took off 8 bases at V and 7 bases at J, with 9 bases between the two ends. The CDR3 extends over 12 amino acids. The CDR3 sequence is CASAGGNSPLHF. The CDR3 region has the DNA TGTGCCAGCGCGGGGGGGAATTCACCCCTCCACTTT.

The chain employs TRBV3-1 (or the pseudogene TRBV3-2) and TRBJ2-1; 11 bases map to TRBD1. Trimming removed 9 bases from V and 6 bases from J; junction bases left unmatched: 4. The CDR3 is made up of 13 amino acids. Germline V gene data show CDR1 as LGHDT and CDR2 as YNNKEL (reference sequence). The chain's CDR3 is CASMGQGGNEQFF. The CDR3 DNA is TGTGCCAGTATGGGACAGGGGGGCAATGAGCAGTTCTTC.

This clone was observed a single time. This chain links TRBV10-3 with TRBJ1-2; D gene uncertain. Germline V gene lookup returns CDR1 ENHRY and CDR2 SYGVKD. V gave up 10 bases and J gave up 4 bases, with 16 bases separating them. The CDR3 loop spans 13 amino acids. The CDR3 reads CATSLQDTYGYTF. The DNA of the CDR3 is TGTGCCACCTCCCTTCAGGATACCTATGGCTACACCTTC.